The 7 T cell receptor beta chains listed next were all sequenced from one sample in a study of T cell responses to AZD1222 COVID-19 vaccine (dated by TCRdb to about 2021). The receptor library was made with the immunoSEQ multiplex PCR assay. TCRdb carries this immuneACCESS record with in-frame sequences only. Its versions omit some clonotypes, under half of them owing to an unresolved V gene in the studies checked, with the rest unexplained. The sample contains roughly 100,000 clones, around nine tenths of them found a single time. Of the sample, 3% to 3.5% falls within the top ten clones. The intended sense of this specimen's time point label: about 28 days (+/-7) after the second vaccine dose. In the paper's terms, the treatment or condition label means: meningococcal conjugate vaccine given as trial control. This specimen was peripheral blood, taken 28 days after the second dose of the MenACWY control vaccine. Every receptor here comes from an adult who received the MenACWY meningococcal vaccine as a control.

This clone was counted a single time. The V call is TRBV18, the J call TRBJ2-5, with TRBD2 matching over 8 bases. Germline V gene sequence: CDR1 KGHSH, CDR2 LQKENI. The junction had 2 bases not matched to a gene; V was cut back by 3 bases and J by 2 bases. The CDR3 has 14 amino acids. The CDR3 region is CASSPQRGQETQYF. The CDR3 coding sequence is TGTGCCAGCTCACCGCAGCGGGGGCAAGAGACCCAGTACTTC.

The rearrangement joins TRBV18 to TRBJ2-1; TRBD2 aligns across 10 bases. There are 17 residues in the CDR3. Germline CDR1 is KGHSH and CDR2 is LQKENI. V dropped 5 bases and J dropped 0; count of bases not matched to a gene: 7. The CDR3 sequence is CASSATSGVGSYNEQFF. For the CDR3, the DNA is TGTGCCAGCTCAGCCACTAGCGGGGTAGGCTCCTACAATGAGCAGTTCTTC.

The chain joins TRBV28 to TRBJ2-7; D is unresolved. The germline gives CDR1 MDHEN, CDR2 SYDVKM. The CDR3 covers 14 residues. Between the trimmed V and J ends, which lost 4 bases and 2 bases, there was a span of 12 bases. For the CDR3, the DNA is TGTGCCAGCAGTTACCTCTCAGGTACCTACGAGCAGTACTTC. Its translation is CASSYLSGTYEQYF.

This chain connects TRBV12-3 or TRBV12-4 to TRBJ2-7; D perhaps matches TRBD2 (6 bases). Between the trimmed V and J ends, which lost 4 bases and 1 base, there was a span of 8 bases. CDR3 size: 13 residues. For the CDR3, the DNA is TGTGCCAGCAGTTCCGGGGGATCCTACGAGCAGTACTTC. Its protein product is CASSSGGSYEQYF.

The genes are TRBV18 and TRBJ2-3, with D perhaps TRBD1 or TRBD2 (5 bases each). The germline CDR1 and CDR2 sequences are KGHSH and LQKENI. Trimming left V 3 bases short and J 3 bases short, with 10 bases between. The CDR3 is 14 residues long. CDR3 in amino acids: CASSPQGTTDTQYF. CDR3 coding DNA: TGTGCCAGCTCACCGCAAGGGACGACAGATACGCAGTATTTT.

The chain uses TRBV20-1 and TRBJ1-2; 9 nucleotides line up with TRBD1. The germline V gene has CDR1 DFQATT and CDR2 SNEGSKA (reference sequence). Germline trimming cut 7 bases from V and 7 bases from J; bases unmatched to any gene: 4. The CDR3 is made up of 11 amino acids. CDR3 residues: CSGPDRGGYTF. The CDR3 nucleotides read TGCAGTGGACCGGACAGGGGTGGCTACACCTTC.

The J gene is TRBJ1-5, the V gene TRBV6-5; D is uncertain. The CDR3 sequence is 13 residues long. Per germline, CDR1 MNHEY and CDR2 SVGAGI. V shed 5 bases and J shed 3 bases, with 8 bases lying between them. In DNA, the CDR3 is TGTGCCAGCAGTCGGGCCCCCAATCAGCCCCAGCATTTT. Amino acid sequence: CASSRAPNQPQHF.